This TCR beta chain derives from a study of T cells in Graves' hyperthyroidism and ophthalmopathy. Notes on the study in general: The model forecast ophthalmopathy, anticipating it by a median approximately 6.1 months before onset.

Remarks on this clonotype: The antigen is unknown.

TCR beta CDR3 regions were amplified from RNA transcripts. HTBI primers drove first-round RT-PCR of the TCR CDR3. One entry per CDR3 protein, called by TCRdb with MiXCR from the multiplex PCR reads. The sample has some 400,000 distinct CDR3 sequences; approximately 13% are singletons. From germline, CDR1 is SGHRS and CDR2 YFSETQ. This CDR3 is built from 14 residues. Unmatched junction bases numbered 11, after V lost 3 bases and J lost 9 bases. This clonotype was sampled from a man aged 30 to 45 with Graves' hyperthyroidism that later progressed to Graves' ophthalmopathy. The V and J genes are TRBV5-1 and TRBJ2-5; 7 bases are shared with TRBD2. Sequencing input: blood. The chain's CDR3 is CASSSVGFRGAQYF. CDR3 bases: TGCGCCAGCAGCTCCGTGGGATTTCGGGGGGCCCAGTACTTC.